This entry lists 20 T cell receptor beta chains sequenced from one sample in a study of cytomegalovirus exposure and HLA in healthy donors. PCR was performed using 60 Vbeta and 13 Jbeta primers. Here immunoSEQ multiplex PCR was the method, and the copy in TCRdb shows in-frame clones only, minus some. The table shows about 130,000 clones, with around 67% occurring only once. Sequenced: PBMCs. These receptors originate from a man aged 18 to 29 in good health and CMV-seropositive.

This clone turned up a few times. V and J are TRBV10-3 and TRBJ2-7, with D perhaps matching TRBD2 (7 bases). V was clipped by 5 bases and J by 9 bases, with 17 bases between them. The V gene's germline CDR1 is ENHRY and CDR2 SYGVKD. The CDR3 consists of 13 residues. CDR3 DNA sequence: TGTGCCATCAGTCCGACTGGGGGGGCGGTGCAGTACTTC. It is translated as CAISPTGGAVQYF.

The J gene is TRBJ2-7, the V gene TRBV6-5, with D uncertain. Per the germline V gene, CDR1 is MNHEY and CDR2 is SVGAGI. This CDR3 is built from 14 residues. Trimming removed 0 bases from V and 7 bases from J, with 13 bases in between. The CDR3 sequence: CASSYSGRSQEQYF. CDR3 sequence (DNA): TGTGCCAGCAGTTACTCGGGCAGGTCTCAAGAGCAGTACTTC.

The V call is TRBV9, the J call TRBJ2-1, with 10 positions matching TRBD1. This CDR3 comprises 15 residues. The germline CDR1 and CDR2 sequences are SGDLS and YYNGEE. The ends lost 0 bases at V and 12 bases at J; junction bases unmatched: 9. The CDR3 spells CASSVGRQGAHMQFF. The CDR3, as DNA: TGTGCCAGCAGCGTAGGGAGACAGGGGGCGCACATGCAGTTCTTC.

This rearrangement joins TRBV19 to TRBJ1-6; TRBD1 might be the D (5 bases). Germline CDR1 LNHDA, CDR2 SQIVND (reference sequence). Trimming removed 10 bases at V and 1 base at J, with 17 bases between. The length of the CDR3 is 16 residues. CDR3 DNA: TGTGCCACCAATGGGGCTCTCGGGTCCTATAATTCACCCCTCCACTTT. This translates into CATNGALGSYNSPLHF.

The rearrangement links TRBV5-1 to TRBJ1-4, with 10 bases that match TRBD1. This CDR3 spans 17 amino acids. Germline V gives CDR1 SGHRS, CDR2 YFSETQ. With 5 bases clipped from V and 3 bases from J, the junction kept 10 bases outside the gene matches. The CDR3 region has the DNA TGCGCCAGCAGATATTATGGACAGGGGGGACCTAATGAAAAACTGTTTTTT. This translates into CASRYYGQGGPNEKLFF.

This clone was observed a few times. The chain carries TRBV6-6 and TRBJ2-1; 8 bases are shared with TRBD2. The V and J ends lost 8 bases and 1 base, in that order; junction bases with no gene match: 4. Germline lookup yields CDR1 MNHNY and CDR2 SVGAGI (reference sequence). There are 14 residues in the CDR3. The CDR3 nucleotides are TGTGCCAGCCACCTAGCGGGTTCCTACAATGAGCAGTTCTTC. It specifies CASHLAGSYNEQFF.

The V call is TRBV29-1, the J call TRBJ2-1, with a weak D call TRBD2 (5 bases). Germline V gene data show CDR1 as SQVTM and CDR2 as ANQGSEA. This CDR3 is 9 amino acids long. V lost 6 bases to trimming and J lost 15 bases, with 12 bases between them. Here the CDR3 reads CSVGEDSFF. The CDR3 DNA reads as TGCAGCGTCGGAGAGGACTCGTTCTTC.

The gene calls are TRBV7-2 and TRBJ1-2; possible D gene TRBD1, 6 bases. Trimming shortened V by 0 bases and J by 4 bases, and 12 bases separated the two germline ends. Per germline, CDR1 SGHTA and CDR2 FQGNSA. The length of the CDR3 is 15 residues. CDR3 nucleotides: TGTGCCAGCAGCTTAGCCCCGGGACAAACCTATGGCTACACCTTC. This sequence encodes CASSLAPGQTYGYTF. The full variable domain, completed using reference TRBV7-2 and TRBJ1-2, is GAGVSQSPSNKVTEKGKDVELRCDPISGHTALYWYRQSLGQGLEFLIYFQGNSAPDKSGLPSDRFSAERTGGSVSTLTIQRTQQEDSAVYLCASSLAPGQTYGYTFGSGTRLTVV.

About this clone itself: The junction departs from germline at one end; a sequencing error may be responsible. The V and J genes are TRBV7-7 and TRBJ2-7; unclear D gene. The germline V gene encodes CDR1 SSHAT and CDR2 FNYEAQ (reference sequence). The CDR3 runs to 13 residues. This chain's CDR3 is CASSPLSTGEQYF. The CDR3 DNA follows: TGTGCTAGCAGCCCCCTCAGCACGGGCGAGCAGTACTTC.

CDR3 protein: CASSPTGNSGNTIYF. DNA of the CDR3: TGTGCCAGCAGTCCGACAGGGAACTCTGGAAACACCATATATTTT. The chain carries TRBV7-6 and TRBJ1-3; TRBD1 matches 7 bases. The CDR3 has 15 amino acids. After removal of 6 bases from V and 0 bases from J, the junction contained 5 bases not matched to a gene. Per germline, CDR1 SGHVS and CDR2 FNYEAQ.

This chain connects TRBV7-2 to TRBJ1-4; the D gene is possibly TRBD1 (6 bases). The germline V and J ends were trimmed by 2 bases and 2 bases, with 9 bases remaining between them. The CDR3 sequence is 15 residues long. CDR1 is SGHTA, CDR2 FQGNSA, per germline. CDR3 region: CASSLQGTTNEKLFF. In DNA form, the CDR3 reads TGTGCCAGCAGCTTACAGGGGACGACTAATGAAAAACTGTTTTTT.

The CDR3 DNA reads TGTGCCAGCAGCTCACTAGCGGGGGGGCCCAAGACCCAGTACTTC. Its protein is CASSSLAGGPKTQYF. This chain connects TRBV7-2 to TRBJ2-5; 13 bases map to TRBD2. The CDR3 loop spans 15 amino acids. Germline V gene lookup returns CDR1 SGHTA and CDR2 FQGNSA. V gave up 4 bases and J gave up 6 bases; unmatched junction bases: 5.

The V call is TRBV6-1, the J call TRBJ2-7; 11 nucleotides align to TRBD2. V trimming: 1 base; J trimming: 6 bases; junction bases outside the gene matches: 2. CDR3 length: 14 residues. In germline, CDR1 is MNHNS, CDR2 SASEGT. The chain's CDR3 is CASSEVGTSGEQYF. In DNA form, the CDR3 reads TGTGCCAGCAGTGAAGTCGGGACTAGCGGCGAGCAGTACTTC.

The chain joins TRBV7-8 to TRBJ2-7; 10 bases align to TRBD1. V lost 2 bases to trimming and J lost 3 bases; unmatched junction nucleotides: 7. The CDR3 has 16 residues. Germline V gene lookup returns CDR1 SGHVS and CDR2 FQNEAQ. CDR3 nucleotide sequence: TGTGCCAGCAGCTTAATGGTAGGGACAGGGGACTACGAGCAGTACTTC. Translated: CASSLMVGTGDYEQYF.

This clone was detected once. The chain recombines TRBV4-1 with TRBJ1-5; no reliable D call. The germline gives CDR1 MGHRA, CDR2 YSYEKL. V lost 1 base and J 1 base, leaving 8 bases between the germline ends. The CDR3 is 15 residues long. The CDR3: CASSQGALSNQPQHF. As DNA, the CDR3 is TGCGCCAGCAGCCAAGGGGCCCTGAGCAATCAGCCCCAGCATTTT.

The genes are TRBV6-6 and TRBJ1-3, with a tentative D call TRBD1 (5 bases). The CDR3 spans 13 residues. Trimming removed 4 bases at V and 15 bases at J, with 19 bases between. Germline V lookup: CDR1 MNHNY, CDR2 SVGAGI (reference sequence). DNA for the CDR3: TGTGCCAGCAGTTCCGAGTTGAGCAGGGATACATATTTT. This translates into CASSSELSRDTYF.

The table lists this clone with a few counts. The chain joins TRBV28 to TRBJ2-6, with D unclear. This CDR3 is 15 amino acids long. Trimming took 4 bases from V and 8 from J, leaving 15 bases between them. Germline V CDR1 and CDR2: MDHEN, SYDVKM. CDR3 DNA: TGTGCCAGCAGTTCCGATGATGAGGCGACCAACGTCCTGACTTTC. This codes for CASSSDDEATNVLTF.

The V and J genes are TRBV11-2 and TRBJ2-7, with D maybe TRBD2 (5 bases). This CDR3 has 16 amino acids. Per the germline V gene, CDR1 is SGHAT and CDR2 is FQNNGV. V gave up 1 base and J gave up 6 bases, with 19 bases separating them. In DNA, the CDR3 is TGTGCCAGCAGCTTAGTCAATAACCCGGGGTTTGGCGAGCAGTACTTC. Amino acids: CASSLVNNPGFGEQYF. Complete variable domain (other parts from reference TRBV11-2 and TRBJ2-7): EAGVAQSPRYKIIEKRQSVAFWCNPISGHATLYWYQQILGQGPKLLIQFQNNGVVDDSQLPKDRFSAERLKGVDSTLKIQPAKLEDSAVYLCASSLVNNPGFGEQYFGPGTRLTVT.

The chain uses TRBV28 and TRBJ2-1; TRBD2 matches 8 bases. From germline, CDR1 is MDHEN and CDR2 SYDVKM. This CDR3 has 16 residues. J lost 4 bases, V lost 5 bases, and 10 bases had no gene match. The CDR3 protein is CASSPMIAGSYNEQFF. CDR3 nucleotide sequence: TGTGCCAGCAGTCCCATGATAGCGGGGAGTTACAATGAGCAGTTCTTC.

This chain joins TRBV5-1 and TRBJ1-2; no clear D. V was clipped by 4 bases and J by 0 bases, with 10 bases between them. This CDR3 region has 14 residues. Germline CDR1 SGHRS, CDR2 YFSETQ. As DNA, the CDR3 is TGCGCCAGCAGCCACCTCGGTTCTAACTATGGCTACACCTTC. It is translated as CASSHLGSNYGYTF.